A selection of T cell receptor beta chains follows, all from one sample in a study of T-cell memory formation after mild COVID-19. TCRdb re-called the 5' RACE reads with MiXCR, one entry per CDR3 protein. The sample lists around 140,000 distinct CDR3 sequences, about 25% occurring once. The material sequenced was PBMCs or a T cell subset sorted from them (not recorded which). The receptor set was obtained from an adult woman who had mild COVID-19 (a few samples of this study predate the infection). Cell type and time point are not known. The conserved cysteine and the conserved F or W are not part of the CDR3 here. Fields, in order: V gene, J gene, CDR3 protein.

TRBV2	TRBJ2-7	ASSEGQGYSYEQY
TRBV7-9	TRBJ2-7	ASSLSGRNPHEQY
TRBV7-6	TRBJ2-1	ASSSGAGGLNEQF
TRBV7-9	TRBJ2-3	ASSPTSGRTDTQY
TRBV19	TRBJ2-7	ASSGFGVAGTYEQY
TRBV4-2	TRBJ2-7	ASSQGKDRSYEQY
TRBV19	TRBJ2-1	ASSIDVDEQF
TRBV15	TRBJ2-1	ATSSKLENEQF
TRBV6-2/TRBV6-3	TRBJ2-7	ASSYGQHYEQY
TRBV27	TRBJ1-1	ASSFPGAEAF
TRBV4-3	TRBJ2-7	ASSQEVSGGMYEQY
TRBV12-3/TRBV12-4	TRBJ1-4	ASRETGGLEKLF
TRBV9	TRBJ2-1	ASSGPSGGAGNEQF
TRBV13	TRBJ2-1	ASSLGGTYNEQF
TRBV7-9	TRBJ2-7	ASSLSGHYEQY
TRBV11-3	TRBJ2-7	ASSTGTSGRDEQY
TRBV13	TRBJ2-3	ASSLGTPYADTQY
TRBV6-5	TRBJ2-7	ASSPSSYEQY
TRBV9	TRBJ2-1	ASSVGQGAWDEQF
TRBV4-1	TRBJ1-6	ASSPWGSPLH
TRBV4-1	TRBJ1-3	ASSQVEDSFFSGNTIY
TRBV27	TRBJ2-7	ASSLSLARYEQY
TRBV30	TRBJ2-7	AWSTNYEQY
TRBV18	TRBJ1-1	ASSPPQGTTEAF
TRBV12-3/TRBV12-4	TRBJ2-1	ASWGISYNEQF